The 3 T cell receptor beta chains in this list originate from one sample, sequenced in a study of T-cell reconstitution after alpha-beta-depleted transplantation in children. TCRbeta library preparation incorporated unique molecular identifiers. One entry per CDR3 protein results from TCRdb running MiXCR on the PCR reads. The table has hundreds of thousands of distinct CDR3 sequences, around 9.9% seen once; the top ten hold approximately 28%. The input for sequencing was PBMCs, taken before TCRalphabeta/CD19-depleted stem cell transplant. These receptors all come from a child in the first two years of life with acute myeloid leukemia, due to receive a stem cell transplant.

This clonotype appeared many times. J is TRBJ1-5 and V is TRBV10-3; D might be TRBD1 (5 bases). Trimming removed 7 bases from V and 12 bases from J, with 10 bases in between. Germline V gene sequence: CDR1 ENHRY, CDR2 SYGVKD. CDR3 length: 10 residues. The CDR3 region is CAITPGLQHF. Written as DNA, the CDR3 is TGTGCCATCACCCCGGGACTCCAGCATTTT.

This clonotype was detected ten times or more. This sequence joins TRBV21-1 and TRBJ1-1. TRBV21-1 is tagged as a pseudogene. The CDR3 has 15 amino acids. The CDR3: CASSKGKRTNTEAFF. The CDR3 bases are TGTGCCAGCAGCAAAGGTAAACGGACGAACACTGAAGCTTTCTTT.

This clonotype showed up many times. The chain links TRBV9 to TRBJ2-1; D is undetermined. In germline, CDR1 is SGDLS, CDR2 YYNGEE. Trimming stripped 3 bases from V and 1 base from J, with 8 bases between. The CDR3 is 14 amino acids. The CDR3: CASSAVGSYNEQFF. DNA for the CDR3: TGTGCCAGCAGCGCGGTCGGTTCCTACAATGAGCAGTTCTTC.